The clone carrying this T cell receptor beta chain was detected many times. Its target is not known. These data originate in a study of breast tumors, draining lymph nodes, adjacent tissues. Findings of the study overall: The data were judged consistent with most tumor T cells coming from lymph node and expanding in tumor. Tumor repertoires ranked between lymph nodes and nontumor tissue in diversity, with V and J gene preferences. Compared with basal-like, luminal-like tumors shared significantly more repertoire with nontumor tissue.

Via MiXCR, TCRdb re-called the multiplex PCR reads, giving one row per CDR3 protein. The sample records under 250,000 distinct CDR3 sequences, approximately 31% being singletons. Axillary draining lymph nodes of breast cancer patients supplied the node samples. The sequence derives from a female donor with breast cancer. Some clones in this sample may be carry-over from other donors' samples. Material: axillary lymph node tissue.

This chain's CDR3 is CASSRNRDSNQPQHF. In nucleotides, the CDR3 is TGTGCCAGTAGTAGAAACCGGGACAGCAATCAGCCCCAGCATTTT. The V call is TRBV19, the J call TRBJ1-5, with a possible D match to TRBD1 (5 bases). V lost 4 bases to trimming and J lost 1 base, with 11 bases between them. CDR1 LNHDA and CDR2 SQIVND come from the germline V gene (reference sequence). The CDR3 spans 15 residues.